Sequencing of this T cell receptor (beta chain) was carried out in a study of blood T cell repertoires in COVID-19. Study context: The United States, Italy and Spain provided the acute and convalescent COVID-19 samples.

Measured with immunoSEQ multiplex PCR; TCRdb has only the in-frame clones, and not every one. Among some 120,000 clones listed, roughly 90% were seen once. Germline loops: CDR1 SNHLY, CDR2 FYNNEI. The V gene end was trimmed by 6 bases and the J gene end by 1 base; junction bases not matched to a gene: 2. The CDR3 runs 14 residues. Sequenced: peripheral blood. This chain links TRBV2 with TRBJ1-5, with TRBD1 matching over 8 bases. This receptor was taken from a man in his fifties with active COVID-19. The CDR3: CASRGQESNQPQHF. CDR3 nucleotide sequence: TGTGCCAGCAGGGGACAGGAAAGCAATCAGCCCCAGCATTTT.